The 18 T cell receptor beta chains in this list originate from one sample, sequenced in a study of shared clonotypes between healthy human individuals (TCRdb year 2020). Library creation used the immunoSEQ multiplex PCR assay. TCRdb limited this immuneACCESS table to in-frame rearrangements with V and J called. A share of clones is missing; checked studies link under half to unresolved V genes, and the rest is unexplained. In this sample the table shows millions of clones, more than 90% of which occur a single time. Together, the top ten hold 0.14% of the sample. The source material was naive CD4+ T cells sorted from blood. The sample's cell subset or site label is to be understood as: CD45RA+ positively selected. The receptors here all came from a man younger than 35 in good health.

This chain links TRBV5-1 with TRBJ2-7; a weak D match, TRBD1 (5 bases). Trimming took 3 bases from V and 2 from J, leaving 12 bases between them. This CDR3 spans 14 amino acids. Germline-derived CDR1 and CDR2 are SGHRS and YFSETQ. The DNA for the CDR3 is TGCGCCAGCAGCTCCACGACAGTTACCTACGAGCAGTACTTC. Translated: CASSSTTVTYEQYF.

On this clone itself: Distinct nucleotide sequences in the sample also encode this CDR3. The CDR3 DNA reads as TGTGCCAGCAGCTTCAGGGGAGATACGCAGTATTTT. It codes for CASSFRGDTQYF. This sequence joins TRBV7-2 and TRBJ2-3; D perhaps matches TRBD1 (6 bases). The CDR3 runs to 12 residues. Germline CDR1 reads SGHTA; CDR2 reads FQGNSA. Trimming pared 3 bases from V and 5 bases from J, leaving 6 bases between.

The chain employs TRBV5-5 and TRBJ2-4, with 7 bases aligning to TRBD2. Germline CDR1 is SGHKS and CDR2 is YYEKEE (reference sequence). The V gene end was trimmed by 0 bases and the J gene end by 2 bases; junction bases not matched to a gene: 5. This CDR3 spans 16 amino acids. The CDR3 spells CASSLEGRDTKNIQYF. CDR3 in DNA: TGTGCCAGCAGCTTGGAAGGGAGGGATACCAAAAACATTCAGTACTTC. Variable domain in full (rest from reference TRBV5-5 and TRBJ2-4): DAGVTQSPTHLIKTRGQQVTLRCSPISGHKSVSWYQQVLGQGPQFIFQYYEKEERGRGNFPDRFSARQFPNYSSELNVNALLLGDSALYLCASSLEGRDTKNIQYFGAGTRLSVL.

This chain links TRBV7-6 with TRBJ2-5; the D gene is possibly TRBD1 (5 bases). V lost 3 bases and J lost 1, with 9 bases in between. Germline values: CDR1 SGHVS, CDR2 FNYEAQ. CDR3 length: 14 residues. The CDR3 coding sequence is TGTGCCAGCAGCTTTCCCGACAGCCAAGAGACCCAGTACTTC. Its translation is CASSFPDSQETQYF.

The chain couples TRBV6-6 to TRBJ2-3; D assignment may be TRBD1 or TRBD2 (6 bases each). Germline V gives CDR1 MNHNY, CDR2 SVGAGI (reference sequence). V shed 6 bases and J shed 1 base, with 11 bases lying between them. The CDR3 sequence is 14 residues long. The CDR3 coding sequence is TGTGCCAGCAGGGGGGCTAGCGGCACAGATACGCAGTATTTT. Translated, it gives CASRGASGTDTQYF.

V and J are TRBV6-5 and TRBJ1-2; TRBD1 is a possible D gene (5 bases). The CDR3 runs to 16 residues. The V end was cut by 4 bases, the J end by 4 bases, with 19 bases between. The germline V gene has CDR1 MNHEY and CDR2 SVGAGI. For the CDR3, the DNA is TGTGCCAGCAGTTCCCCCGGTGGGGGTAATATCTATGGCTACACCTTC. Translated: CASSSPGGGNIYGYTF.

This clone was seen a handful of times. The chain couples TRBV29-1 to TRBJ1-1, with 11 bases fitting TRBD1. J gave up 5 bases and V 4 bases, and 3 bases lay outside the gene matches. CDR1 and CDR2 (germline): SQVTM, ANQGSEA. The CDR3 extends over 13 amino acids. The CDR3 loop reads CSVGDRGFTEAFF. The CDR3 coding sequence is TGCAGCGTTGGGGACAGGGGGTTTACTGAAGCTTTCTTT.

This clone has only one observation. Other DNA sequences within the sample encode an identical CDR3. V and J are TRBV19 and TRBJ1-2; 8 nucleotides align to TRBD1. The CDR3 is made up of 14 amino acids. Germline V gives CDR1 LNHDA, CDR2 SQIVND (reference sequence). The J segment lost 8 bases and the V segment lost 4 bases, leaving 9 bases of the junction unmatched. The CDR3 sequence: CASSTTGAAYGYTF. For the CDR3, the DNA is TGTGCCAGTAGTACGACAGGGGCGGCGTACGGCTACACCTTC.

CDR3 region: CASSFLWASGYGYTF. The DNA of the CDR3 is TGTGCCAGCAGCTTTCTCTGGGCTTCAGGCTATGGCTACACCTTC. The V and J genes are TRBV13 and TRBJ1-2; D remains unclear. Germline assignment: CDR1 PRHDT and CDR2 FYEKMQ (reference sequence). The length of the CDR3 is 15 residues. V was clipped by 3 bases and J by 4 bases, with 15 bases between them.

The CDR3 spells CASSLSLAINEQFF. CDR3 nucleotide sequence: TGTGCCAGCAGCTTATCGCTAGCAATAAATGAGCAGTTCTTC. J is TRBJ2-1 and V is TRBV7-9, with D tentatively TRBD2 (5 bases). Germline V gene data show CDR1 as SEHNR and CDR2 as FQNEAQ (reference sequence). The V and J ends lost 2 bases and 7 bases respectively, with 12 bases between them. CDR3 length: 14 amino acids.

In this sample, this clone turned up a few times. V is TRBV25-1 and J is TRBJ1-1; tentative D call: TRBD1 (5 bases). Germline V gene lookup returns CDR1 MGHDK and CDR2 SYGVNS. Trimming removed 1 base at V and 4 bases at J, with 13 bases between. The CDR3 has 15 amino acids. CDR3 in DNA: TGTGCCAGCAGTGAATCACAGGTCGGGGGCACTGAAGCTTTCTTT. Residues: CASSESQVGGTEAFF.

The chain links TRBV4-3 to TRBJ1-1; D may be TRBD1 (5 bases). Germline V gene sequence: CDR1 LGHNA, CDR2 YSLEER. V lost 0 bases, J lost 5 bases, and 13 bases lay in between. This CDR3 is built from 15 residues. The CDR3 nucleotides are TGCGCCAGCAGCCAAGAGAGGTGGGGGGGTACTGAAGCTTTCTTT. Translating it yields CASSQERWGGTEAFF.

The rearrangement uses TRBV6-5 and TRBJ1-5; 8 bases map to TRBD1. The ends lost 8 bases at V and 2 bases at J; junction bases unmatched: 5. Germline V gives CDR1 MNHEY, CDR2 SVGAGI. This CDR3 has 14 amino acids. The CDR3 coding sequence is TGTGCCAGCGGCACAGGGGGTGGCAATCAGCCCCAGCATTTT. This translates into CASGTGGGNQPQHF.

The V call is TRBV2, the J call TRBJ2-2; 12 positions agree with TRBD2. With 6 bases clipped from V and 6 bases from J, the junction kept 2 bases outside the gene matches. CDR1 and CDR2 (germline): SNHLY, FYNNEI. CDR3 length equals 14 residues. CDR3 DNA sequence: TGTGCCAGCAGCGCTAGCGGGGGGGCCGGGGAGCTGTTTTTT. Translation gives CASSASGGAGELFF. The whole variable domain, filled in from reference TRBV2 and TRBJ2-2, reads EPEVTQTPSHQVTQMGQEVILRCVPISNHLYFYWYRQILGQKVEFLVSFYNNEISEKSEIFDDQFSVERPDGSNFTLKIRSTKLEDSAMYFCASSASGGAGELFFGEGSRLTVL.

This chain joins TRBV5-1 and TRBJ2-5; the D call may be TRBD1 or TRBD2 (6 bases each). CDR1 is SGHRS, CDR2 YFSETQ, per germline. The ends were cut back, 4 bases at V and 5 bases at J, with 18 bases in the middle. CDR3 size: 15 residues. In nucleotides, the CDR3 is TGCGCCAGCAGCCCGACGGGGGCGAGGGGTGAGACCCAGTACTTC. Translating gives CASSPTGARGETQYF.

Turning to this clone: Additional DNA sequences in this sample encode the identical CDR3. The gene calls are TRBV19 and TRBJ2-2, with 8 bases identical to TRBD1. Germline-derived CDR1 and CDR2 are LNHDA and SQIVND (reference sequence). The junction had 5 bases not matched to a gene; V was cut back by 6 bases and J by 5 bases. The CDR3 runs 14 residues. The CDR3 reads CASRRTGGTGELFF. The CDR3 DNA reads as TGTGCCAGTAGGCGTACAGGGGGGACCGGGGAGCTGTTTTTT.

CDR3 DNA: TGTGCCTGGAGCCAAGGGAAGACCGGGGAGCTGTTTTTT. It codes for CAWSQGKTGELFF. The chain carries TRBV30 and TRBJ2-2; D gene ambiguous. The CDR3 spans 13 residues. Trimming took off 3 bases at V and 5 bases at J, with 10 bases between the two ends. CDR1 is GTSNPN, CDR2 SVGIG, per germline (reference sequence).

The chain uses TRBV7-9 and TRBJ2-5; D is unclear. The CDR3 length is 14 residues. CDR1 and CDR2 from the germline V gene are SEHNR and FQNEAQ (reference sequence). V shed 5 bases and J shed 2 bases, with 12 bases lying between them. CDR3 residues: CASSADHVQETQYF. For the CDR3, the DNA is TGTGCCAGCAGCGCCGATCACGTGCAAGAGACCCAGTACTTC.